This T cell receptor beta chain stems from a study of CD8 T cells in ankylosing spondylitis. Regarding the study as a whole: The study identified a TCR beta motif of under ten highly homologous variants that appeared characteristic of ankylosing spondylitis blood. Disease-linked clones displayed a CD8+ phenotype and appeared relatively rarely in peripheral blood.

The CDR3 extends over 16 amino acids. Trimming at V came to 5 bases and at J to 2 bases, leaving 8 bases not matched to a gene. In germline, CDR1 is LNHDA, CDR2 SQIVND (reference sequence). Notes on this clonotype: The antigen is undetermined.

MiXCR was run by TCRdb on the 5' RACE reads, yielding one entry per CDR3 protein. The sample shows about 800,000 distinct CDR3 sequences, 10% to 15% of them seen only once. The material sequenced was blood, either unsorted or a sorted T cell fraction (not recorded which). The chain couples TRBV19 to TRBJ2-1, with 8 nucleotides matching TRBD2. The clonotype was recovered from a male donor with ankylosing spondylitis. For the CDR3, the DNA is TGTGCCAGTAGTTTCCTATCAGCGGGAGCCTACAATGAGCAGTTCTTC. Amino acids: CASSFLSAGAYNEQFF.